The 9 T cell receptor beta chains presented below share a single source sample, sequenced in a study of T cell responses to AZD1222 COVID-19 vaccine. Data came from immunoSEQ multiplex PCR; TCRdb stores just in-frame clones and leaves some out. The sample has about 220,000 clones; approximately 94% are singletons. The source was peripheral blood, collected on day 0 of MenACWY control vaccination. The receptors shown here come from an adult in good health.

The V gene is TRBV6-6, the J gene TRBJ1-2; D is perhaps TRBD1 (6 bases). CDR3 size: 15 residues. Trimming shortened V by 7 bases and J by 7 bases, and 22 bases separated the two germline ends. Germline values: CDR1 MNHNY, CDR2 SVGAGI (reference sequence). Here the CDR3 DNA reads TGTGCCAGCACAGGCGGGGGGCACGGTCTAGCTGGCTACACCTTC. This codes for CASTGGGHGLAGYTF.

The chain employs TRBV27 and TRBJ1-5; D is perhaps TRBD1 (6 bases). The CDR3 is made up of 16 amino acids. Germline V CDR1 and CDR2: MNHEY, SMNVEV (reference sequence). V shed 5 bases and J shed 0 bases, with 14 bases lying between them. The CDR3 sequence: CASSPSRGDSNQPQHF. DNA of the CDR3: TGTGCCAGCAGTCCATCTAGGGGGGATAGCAATCAGCCCCAGCATTTT.

V usage is TRBV27 and J usage is TRBJ2-7, with a possible D match to TRBD2 (5 bases). The germline gives CDR1 MNHEY, CDR2 SMNVEV (reference sequence). Deletions cut 11 bases from V and 6 bases from J, with 14 bases between. The CDR3 loop spans 11 amino acids. CDR3: CAVGGLGEQYF. DNA for the CDR3: TGTGCCGTCGGCGGGTTAGGCGAGCAGTACTTC.

As to this clone: Other DNA sequences within the sample encode an identical CDR3. J is TRBJ1-1 and V is TRBV5-1; D uncertain. CDR1 SGHRS and CDR2 YFSETQ come from the germline V gene. The CDR3 runs to 14 residues. Trimming stripped 4 bases from V and 0 bases from J, with 10 bases between. For the CDR3, the DNA is TGCGCCAGCAGCCTTGGTGACCTGAACACTGAAGCTTTCTTT. Translated: CASSLGDLNTEAFF.

The CDR3 DNA reads as TGTGCCACCAGTCCCTCTGGAAACACCATATATTTT. Its translation is CATSPSGNTIYF. The chain couples TRBV24-1 to TRBJ1-3, with D hard to call. The CDR3 spans 12 residues. Germline CDR1 KGHDR, CDR2 SFDVKD. Trimming stripped 6 bases from V and 0 bases from J, with 2 bases between.

The rearrangement links TRBV6-5 to TRBJ1-2; possible D gene TRBD1, 5 bases. Germline CDR1 is MNHEY and CDR2 is SVGAGI. Deletions cut 0 bases from V and 7 bases from J, with 15 bases between. This CDR3 contains 15 residues. DNA of the CDR3: TGTGCCAGCAGTTACTCAAAGGGGTCGACTGCTGGCTACACCTTC. Its translation: CASSYSKGSTAGYTF.

This chain links TRBV7-2 with TRBJ1-3; 9 nucleotides align to TRBD1. Germline CDR1 SGHTA, CDR2 FQGNSA. V trimming: 5 bases; J trimming: 4 bases; junction bases outside the gene matches: 6. CDR3 length: 15 residues. CDR3 region: CASSLDRGNGNTIYF. CDR3 nucleotides: TGTGCCAGCAGCCTCGACAGGGGGAACGGAAACACCATATATTTT.

This chain links TRBV2 with TRBJ1-1; D gene ambiguous. The germline V gene encodes CDR1 SNHLY and CDR2 FYNNEI. The CDR3 extends over 13 amino acids. The ends were cut back, 9 bases at V and 9 bases at J, with 20 bases in the middle. This CDR3 is CARTRPLDRKAFF. CDR3 bases: TGTGCCAGGACCCGCCCGCTAGATAGGAAAGCTTTCTTT.

The chain has TRBV10-3 and TRBJ1-2; D gene uncertain. With 3 bases removed from V and 4 bases from J, the gap between germline ends came to 15 bases. Germline CDR1 is ENHRY and CDR2 is SYGVKD. This CDR3 has 15 amino acids. As DNA, the CDR3 is TGTGCCATCAGTGACACGGGCAGCTCAAGCTATGGCTACACCTTC. This sequence encodes CAISDTGSSSYGYTF.